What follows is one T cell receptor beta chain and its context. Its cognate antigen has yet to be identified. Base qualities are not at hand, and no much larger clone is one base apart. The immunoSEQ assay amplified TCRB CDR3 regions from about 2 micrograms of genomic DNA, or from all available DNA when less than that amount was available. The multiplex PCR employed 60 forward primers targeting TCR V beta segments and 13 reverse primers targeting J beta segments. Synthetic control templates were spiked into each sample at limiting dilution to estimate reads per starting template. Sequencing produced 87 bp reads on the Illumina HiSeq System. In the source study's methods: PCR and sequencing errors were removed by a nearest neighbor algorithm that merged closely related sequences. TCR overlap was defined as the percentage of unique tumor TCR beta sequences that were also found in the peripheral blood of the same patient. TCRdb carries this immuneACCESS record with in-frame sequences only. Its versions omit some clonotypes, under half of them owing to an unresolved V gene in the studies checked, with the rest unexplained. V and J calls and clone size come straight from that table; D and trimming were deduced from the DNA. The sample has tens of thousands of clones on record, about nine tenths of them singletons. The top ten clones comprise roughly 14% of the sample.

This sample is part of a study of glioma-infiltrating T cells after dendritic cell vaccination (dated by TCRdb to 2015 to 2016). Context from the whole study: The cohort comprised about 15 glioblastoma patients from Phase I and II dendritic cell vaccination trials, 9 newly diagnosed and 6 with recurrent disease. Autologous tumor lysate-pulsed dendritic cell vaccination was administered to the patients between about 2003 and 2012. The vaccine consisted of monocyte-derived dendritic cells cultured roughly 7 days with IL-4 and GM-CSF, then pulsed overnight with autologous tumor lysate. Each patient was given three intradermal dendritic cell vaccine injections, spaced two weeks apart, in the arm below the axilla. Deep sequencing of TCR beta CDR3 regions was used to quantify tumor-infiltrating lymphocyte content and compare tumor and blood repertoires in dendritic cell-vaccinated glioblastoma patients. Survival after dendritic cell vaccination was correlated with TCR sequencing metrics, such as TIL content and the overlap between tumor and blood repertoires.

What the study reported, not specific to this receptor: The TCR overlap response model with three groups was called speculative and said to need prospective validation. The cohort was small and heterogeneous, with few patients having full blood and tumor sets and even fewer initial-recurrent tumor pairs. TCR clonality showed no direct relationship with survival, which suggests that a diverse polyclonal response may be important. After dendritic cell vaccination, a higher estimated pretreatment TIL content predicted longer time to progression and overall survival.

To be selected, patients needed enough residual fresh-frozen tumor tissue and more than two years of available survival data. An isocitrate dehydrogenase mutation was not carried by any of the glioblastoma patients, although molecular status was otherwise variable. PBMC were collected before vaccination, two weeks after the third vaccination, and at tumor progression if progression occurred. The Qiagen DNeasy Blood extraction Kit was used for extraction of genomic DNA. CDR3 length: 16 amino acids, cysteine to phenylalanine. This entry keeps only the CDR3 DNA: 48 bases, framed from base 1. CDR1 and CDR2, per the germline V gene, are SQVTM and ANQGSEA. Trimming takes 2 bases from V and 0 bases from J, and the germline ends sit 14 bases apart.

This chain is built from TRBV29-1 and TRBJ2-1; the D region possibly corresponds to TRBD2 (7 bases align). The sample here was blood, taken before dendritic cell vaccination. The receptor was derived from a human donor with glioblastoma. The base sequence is TGCAGCGTTGAACCCGGGGGGCCCCGCTCCTACAATGAGCAGTTCTTC. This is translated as CSVEPGGPRSYNEQFF.